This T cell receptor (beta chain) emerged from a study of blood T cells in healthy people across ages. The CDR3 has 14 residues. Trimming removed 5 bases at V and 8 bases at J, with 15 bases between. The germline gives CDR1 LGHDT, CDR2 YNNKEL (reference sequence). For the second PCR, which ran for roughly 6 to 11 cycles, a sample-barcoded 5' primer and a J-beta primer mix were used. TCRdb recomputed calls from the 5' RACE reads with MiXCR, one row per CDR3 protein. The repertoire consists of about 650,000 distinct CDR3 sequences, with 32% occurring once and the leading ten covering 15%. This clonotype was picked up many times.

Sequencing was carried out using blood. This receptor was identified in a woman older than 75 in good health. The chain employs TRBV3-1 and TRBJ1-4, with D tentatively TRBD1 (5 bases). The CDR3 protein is CASSLGLSAEKLFF. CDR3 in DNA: TGTGCCAGCAGCTTGGGACTCTCGGCCGAAAAACTGTTTTTT.